Sequencing of this TCR beta chain was carried out in a study of T cells after yellow fever vaccination. General observations from the study: A limited proportion of clonotypes was detected within both the CD4 and CD8 compartments.

This clonotype was recorded at least ten times. Its specificity is unknown. A 5'RACE template-switching step, the method used to make TCR cDNA, added a universal primer site and UMIs. MiXCR, run by TCRdb on the 5' RACE reads, gives a single entry per CDR3 protein. The table lists about 320,000 distinct CDR3 sequences, approximately 4.3% of them singletons, with less than 20% in the top ten. Trimming took off 5 bases at V and 2 bases at J, with 17 bases between the two ends. The CDR3 has 16 residues. The sequence derives from a man aged 18 to 35 who received the YFV17D yellow fever vaccine. This chain connects TRBV12-3 or TRBV12-4 to TRBJ2-3; D is unresolved. The sequencing used PBMCs, collected 15 days after the yellow fever booster vaccination. The CDR3 DNA follows: TGTGCCAGCAGTCGCAGTCTGGCACCAATCACAGATACGCAGTATTTT. This gives the protein CASSRSLAPITDTQYF.